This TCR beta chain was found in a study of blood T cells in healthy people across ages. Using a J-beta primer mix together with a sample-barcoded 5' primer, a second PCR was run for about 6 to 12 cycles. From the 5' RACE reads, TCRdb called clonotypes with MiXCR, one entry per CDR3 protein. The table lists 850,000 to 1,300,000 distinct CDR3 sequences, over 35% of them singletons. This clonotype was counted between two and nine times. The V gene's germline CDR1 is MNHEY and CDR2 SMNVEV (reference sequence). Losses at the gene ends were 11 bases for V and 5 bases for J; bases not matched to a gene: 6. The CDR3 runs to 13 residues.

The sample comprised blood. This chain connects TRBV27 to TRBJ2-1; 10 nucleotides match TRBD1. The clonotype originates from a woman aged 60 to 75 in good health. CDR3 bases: TGTGCCGTCCGGACAGGGGGGGACAATGAGCAGTTCTTC. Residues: CAVRTGGDNEQFF.